This is a list of T cell receptor beta chains from one sample in a study of blood T cell repertoires in COVID-19. Sequencing was performed with immunoSEQ multiplex PCR; in TCRdb, only in-frame clones are kept and a portion is missing. This sample has 150,000 to 200,000 clones, with roughly 80% found just once. The sequencing sample was made of peripheral blood. Receptors originate from a woman in her twenties or thirties with acute or convalescent COVID-19. Both conserved end residues are part of each CDR3. D genes are given only for firm matches. Expanded clones get a size class; other rows say once, few or many, or leave the size out.

v_gene: TRBV28
j_gene: TRBJ2-4
abundance: NA
d_gene: TRBD1
CDR3aa: CASSLNTGTGVAKNIQYF
CDR3nt: TGTGCCAGCAGTTTAAATACCGGGACAGGGGTAGCCAAAAACATTCAGTACTTC

v_gene: TRBV7-9
j_gene: TRBJ1-1
abundance: NA
d_gene: NA
CDR3aa: CASSAHSGTEAFF
CDR3nt: TGTGCCAGCAGCGCACATTCAGGTACTGAAGCTTTCTTT

v_gene: TRBV4-2
j_gene: TRBJ1-3
abundance: NA
d_gene: NA
CDR3aa: CASSQDLLAISGNTIYF
CDR3nt: TGTGCCAGCAGCCAAGATCTGTTGGCAATCTCTGGAAACACCATATATTTT

v_gene: TRBV9
j_gene: TRBJ1-1
abundance: few
d_gene: TRBD1
CDR3aa: CASSGQTGLGTEAFF
CDR3nt: TGTGCCAGCAGCGGACAGACAGGGTTGGGGACTGAAGCTTTCTTT

v_gene: TRBV2
j_gene: TRBJ2-6
abundance: NA
d_gene: NA
CDR3aa: CASRGLSRSGANVLTF
CDR3nt: TGTGCCAGCAGGGGGCTGTCCCGCTCTGGGGCCAACGTCCTGACTTTC

v_gene: TRBV3-1/TRBV3-2
j_gene: TRBJ2-7
abundance: NA
d_gene: NA
CDR3aa: CASRDGQTLASKAGEQYF
CDR3nt: TGTGCCAGCAGAGATGGACAGACTCTAGCATCTAAGGCAGGCGAGCAGTACTTC

v_gene: TRBV28
j_gene: TRBJ1-6
abundance: few
d_gene: TRBD1
CDR3aa: CASIVALQGARNSPLHF
CDR3nt: TGTGCCAGCATCGTGGCCCTCCAGGGGGCGCGTAATTCACCCCTCCACTTT

v_gene: TRBV2
j_gene: TRBJ2-3
abundance: NA
d_gene: NA
CDR3aa: CASLDRTQYF
CDR3nt: TGTGCCAGCTTGGACAGAACGCAGTATTTT

v_gene: TRBV12-3/TRBV12-4
j_gene: TRBJ1-1
abundance: NA
d_gene: TRBD1
CDR3aa: CASSPRTGGEAFF
CDR3nt: TGTGCCAGCAGTCCCCGGACAGGGGGTGAAGCTTTCTTT

v_gene: TRBV7-9
j_gene: TRBJ2-3
abundance: NA
d_gene: NA
CDR3aa: CASSLGAGRGSDTQYF
CDR3nt: TGTGCCAGCAGCTTAGGGGCAGGCAGAGGGTCAGATACGCAGTATTTT

v_gene: TRBV6-2/TRBV6-3
j_gene: TRBJ1-2
abundance: NA
d_gene: NA
CDR3aa: CASSQPLQGDGYTF
CDR3nt: TGTGCCAGCAGTCAACCCTTACAGGGTGACGGCTACACCTTC

v_gene: TRBV5-1
j_gene: TRBJ2-1
abundance: NA
d_gene: TRBD2
CDR3aa: CASSLAGGPNEQFF
CDR3nt: TGCGCCAGCAGCTTAGCGGGGGGGCCCAATGAGCAGTTCTTC

v_gene: TRBV7-2
j_gene: TRBJ2-3
abundance: NA
d_gene: TRBD2
CDR3aa: CASSLVDLAGGADTQYF
CDR3nt: TGTGCCAGCAGCTTAGTAGATCTAGCGGGGGGGGCAGATACGCAGTATTTT

v_gene: TRBV25-1
j_gene: TRBJ1-4
abundance: NA
d_gene: NA
CDR3aa: CASSEGRTLIGKLFF
CDR3nt: TGTGCCAGCAGTGAGGGCAGAACATTGATTGGAAAACTGTTTTTT

v_gene: TRBV6-5
j_gene: TRBJ2-7
abundance: few
d_gene: TRBD1
CDR3aa: CASSYLQGSEQYF
CDR3nt: TGTGCCAGCAGTTACCTACAGGGGAGCGAGCAGTACTTC

v_gene: TRBV5-1
j_gene: TRBJ2-2
abundance: NA
d_gene: TRBD1
CDR3aa: CASSSGQAANTGELFF
CDR3nt: TGCGCCAGCAGCTCCGGACAGGCCGCGAACACCGGGGAGCTGTTTTTT

v_gene: TRBV2
j_gene: TRBJ2-3
abundance: NA
d_gene: TRBD1
CDR3aa: CACKDRVYTDTQYF
CDR3nt: TGTGCCTGCAAGGACAGGGTTTACACAGATACGCAGTATTTT

v_gene: TRBV19
j_gene: TRBJ1-2
abundance: NA
d_gene: NA
CDR3aa: CASSIVGARGYTF
CDR3nt: TGTGCCAGTAGTATAGTGGGGGCGCGTGGCTACACCTTC

v_gene: TRBV25-1
j_gene: TRBJ2-7
abundance: once
d_gene: NA
CDR3aa: CASSDPGRVYEQYF
CDR3nt: TGTGCCAGCAGTGACCCGGGCAGGGTTTACGAGCAGTACTTC

v_gene: TRBV6-5
j_gene: TRBJ2-7
abundance: NA
d_gene: TRBD2
CDR3aa: CASSSFAGTRAYEQYF
CDR3nt: TGTGCCAGCAGTTCCTTTGCCGGGACTAGGGCCTACGAGCAGTACTTC

v_gene: TRBV6-2/TRBV6-3
j_gene: TRBJ2-7
abundance: once
d_gene: NA
CDR3aa: CASSSGGPYEQYF
CDR3nt: TGTGCCAGCAGTTCGGGGGGCCCCTACGAGCAGTACTTC

v_gene: TRBV7-8
j_gene: TRBJ1-2
abundance: NA
d_gene: NA
CDR3aa: CASSNRRDYGYTF
CDR3nt: TGTGCCAGCAGCAACCGCAGGGACTATGGCTACACCTTC

v_gene: TRBV5-1
j_gene: TRBJ2-1
abundance: NA
d_gene: TRBD2
CDR3aa: CASSYSGGPNNEQFF
CDR3nt: TGCGCCAGCAGCTACTCGGGGGGACCGAACAATGAGCAGTTCTTC

v_gene: TRBV5-1
j_gene: TRBJ1-1
abundance: NA
d_gene: NA
CDR3aa: CASSSRGSQNTEAFF
CDR3nt: TGCGCCAGCAGCTCAAGGGGCAGTCAGAACACTGAAGCTTTCTTT

v_gene: TRBV18
j_gene: TRBJ1-1
abundance: NA
d_gene: TRBD1
CDR3aa: CASSTTGDNTEAFF
CDR3nt: TGTGCCAGCTCCACTACAGGGGATAACACTGAAGCTTTCTTT

v_gene: TRBV6-5
j_gene: TRBJ2-5
abundance: once
d_gene: NA
CDR3aa: CASTPWRETQYF
CDR3nt: TGTGCCAGCACTCCTTGGAGGGAGACCCAGTACTTC

v_gene: TRBV27
j_gene: TRBJ2-1
abundance: NA
d_gene: TRBD2
CDR3aa: CASTQAGGINEQFF
CDR3nt: TGTGCCAGCACCCAAGCGGGAGGGATCAATGAGCAGTTCTTC

v_gene: TRBV3-1/TRBV3-2
j_gene: TRBJ1-5
abundance: NA
d_gene: TRBD1
CDR3aa: CASSQGTGRNQPQHF
CDR3nt: TGTGCCAGCAGCCAAGGGACAGGGAGGAATCAGCCCCAGCATTTT

v_gene: TRBV18
j_gene: TRBJ2-3
abundance: NA
d_gene: NA
CDR3aa: CASSPPVRSDTQYF
CDR3nt: TGTGCCAGCTCACCACCGGTCCGGTCAGATACGCAGTATTTT

v_gene: TRBV11-3
j_gene: TRBJ2-3
abundance: NA
d_gene: NA
CDR3aa: CASSLAGTDTQYF
CDR3nt: TGTGCCAGCAGCTTAGCAGGCACAGATACGCAGTATTTT

v_gene: TRBV7-2
j_gene: TRBJ2-3
abundance: NA
d_gene: TRBD2
CDR3aa: CASSSLGGGARRDTQYF
CDR3nt: TGTGCCAGCAGCTCCCTCGGCGGGGGGGCTCGAAGAGATACGCAGTATTTT

v_gene: TRBV28
j_gene: TRBJ1-5
abundance: NA
d_gene: TRBD1
CDR3aa: CASSRQGAAPVQPQHF
CDR3nt: TGTGCCAGCAGCCGACAGGGGGCTGCCCCGGTTCAGCCCCAGCATTTT

v_gene: TRBV18
j_gene: TRBJ1-3
abundance: NA
d_gene: TRBD1
CDR3aa: CASSLPAGQGRGNTIYF
CDR3nt: TGTGCCAGCTCCCTCCCCGCCGGACAGGGAAGAGGAAACACCATATATTTT

v_gene: TRBV18
j_gene: TRBJ2-7
abundance: NA
d_gene: NA
CDR3aa: CASSPYDRFNEQYF
CDR3nt: TGTGCCAGCTCACCGTACGACAGGTTCAACGAGCAGTACTTC

v_gene: TRBV4-2
j_gene: TRBJ1-5
abundance: NA
d_gene: NA
CDR3aa: CASSQDRGSNQPQHF
CDR3nt: TGTGCCAGCAGCCAAGACAGGGGTAGCAATCAGCCCCAGCATTTT

v_gene: TRBV19
j_gene: TRBJ2-3
abundance: NA
d_gene: NA
CDR3aa: CASSIALEATQYF
CDR3nt: TGTGCCAGTAGTATAGCTCTAGAGGCTACGCAGTATTTT

v_gene: TRBV2
j_gene: TRBJ2-3
abundance: NA
d_gene: TRBD1
CDR3aa: CASVRDRNTDTQYF
CDR3nt: TGTGCCAGCGTCCGGGACAGGAACACAGATACGCAGTATTTT

v_gene: TRBV28
j_gene: TRBJ2-1
abundance: NA
d_gene: NA
CDR3aa: CASSSTHPPRINEQFF
CDR3nt: TGTGCCAGCAGTTCCACACACCCACCCAGGATCAATGAGCAGTTCTTC

v_gene: TRBV3-1/TRBV3-2
j_gene: TRBJ2-7
abundance: NA
d_gene: TRBD2
CDR3aa: CASSRVGGARSYEQYF
CDR3nt: TGTGCCAGCAGCCGCGTCGGGGGGGCGCGGTCCTACGAGCAGTACTTC

v_gene: TRBV18
j_gene: TRBJ2-7
abundance: few
d_gene: NA
CDR3aa: CASSPAREKEQYF
CDR3nt: TGTGCCAGCTCACCGGCGAGGGAAAAGGAGCAGTACTTC

v_gene: TRBV2
j_gene: TRBJ2-3
abundance: NA
d_gene: TRBD1
CDR3aa: CASSPTGGSLDTQYF
CDR3nt: TGTGCCAGCAGTCCAACAGGGGGTTCACTCGATACGCAGTATTTT

v_gene: TRBV2
j_gene: TRBJ1-4
abundance: NA
d_gene: NA
CDR3aa: CASRGVGGSVEKLFF
CDR3nt: TGTGCCAGCAGAGGCGTTGGGGGCTCGGTTGAAAAACTGTTTTTT

v_gene: TRBV28
j_gene: TRBJ2-1
abundance: NA
d_gene: NA
CDR3aa: CASSLGLVANEQFF
CDR3nt: TGTGCCAGCAGTTTGGGCTTGGTTGCGAATGAGCAGTTCTTC

v_gene: TRBV7-2
j_gene: TRBJ1-5
abundance: few
d_gene: TRBD1
CDR3aa: CASSLGDRGQPQHF
CDR3nt: TGTGCCAGCAGCTTAGGGGACAGGGGTCAGCCCCAGCATTTT

v_gene: TRBV5-5
j_gene: TRBJ2-3
abundance: NA
d_gene: NA
CDR3aa: CASSPGQLTDTQYF
CDR3nt: TGTGCCAGCAGCCCCGGACAGCTCACAGATACGCAGTATTTT

v_gene: TRBV4-3
j_gene: TRBJ1-1
abundance: NA
d_gene: NA
CDR3aa: CASSPGLGVEAFF
CDR3nt: TGCGCCAGCAGCCCAGGACTCGGAGTTGAAGCTTTCTTT

v_gene: TRBV18
j_gene: TRBJ1-3
abundance: NA
d_gene: NA
CDR3aa: CASSPGTGSSGNTIYF
CDR3nt: TGTGCCAGCTCACCAGGAACAGGGAGCTCTGGAAACACCATATATTTT

v_gene: TRBV7-2
j_gene: TRBJ1-1
abundance: NA
d_gene: NA
CDR3aa: CASSLDSRGDTEAFF
CDR3nt: TGTGCCAGCAGCTTAGACTCCCGGGGAGACACTGAAGCTTTCTTT

v_gene: TRBV6-6
j_gene: TRBJ2-7
abundance: NA
d_gene: NA
CDR3aa: CASSYSAVSYEQYF
CDR3nt: TGTGCCAGCAGTTACTCTGCAGTTTCCTACGAGCAGTACTTC

v_gene: TRBV5-5
j_gene: TRBJ1-6
abundance: NA
d_gene: NA
CDR3aa: CASSLTPLQASTFNSPLHF
CDR3nt: TGTGCCAGCAGCTTGACCCCTCTACAGGCGAGTACGTTCAATTCACCCCTCCACTTT

v_gene: TRBV5-6
j_gene: TRBJ1-2
abundance: NA
d_gene: NA
CDR3aa: CASSLVQGLGYGYTF
CDR3nt: TGTGCCAGCAGCTTGGTGCAGGGTTTGGGCTATGGCTACACCTTC

v_gene: TRBV7-2
j_gene: TRBJ2-2
abundance: NA
d_gene: NA
CDR3aa: CASSLALTSRAGELFF
CDR3nt: TGTGCCAGCAGCCTGGCCCTGACTAGTCGAGCCGGGGAGCTGTTTTTT

v_gene: TRBV7-2
j_gene: TRBJ2-2
abundance: NA
d_gene: NA
CDR3aa: CAVGHSNTGELFF
CDR3nt: TGTGCCGTCGGACATTCGAACACCGGGGAGCTGTTTTTT

v_gene: TRBV25-1
j_gene: TRBJ1-3
abundance: NA
d_gene: NA
CDR3aa: CASSEGGQGGNTIYF
CDR3nt: TGTGCCAGCAGTGAAGGGGGTCAGGGGGGAAACACCATATATTTT

v_gene: TRBV9
j_gene: TRBJ2-7
abundance: NA
d_gene: TRBD2
CDR3aa: CASSAGDYSYEQYF
CDR3nt: TGTGCCAGCAGCGCGGGGGACTACTCCTACGAGCAGTACTTC

v_gene: TRBV3-1/TRBV3-2
j_gene: TRBJ1-1
abundance: NA
d_gene: NA
CDR3aa: CASSQEIDRNTEAFF
CDR3nt: TGTGCCAGCAGCCAAGAGATCGACAGAAACACTGAAGCTTTCTTT

v_gene: TRBV4-2
j_gene: TRBJ1-4
abundance: NA
d_gene: NA
CDR3aa: CASSQEGGFRGNEKLFF
CDR3nt: TGTGCCAGCAGCCAAGAGGGAGGGTTTAGGGGTAATGAAAAACTGTTTTTT

v_gene: TRBV19
j_gene: TRBJ1-4
abundance: NA
d_gene: NA
CDR3aa: CASSRGEGEKLFF
CDR3nt: TGTGCCAGTAGTAGGGGGGAAGGTGAAAAACTGTTTTTT